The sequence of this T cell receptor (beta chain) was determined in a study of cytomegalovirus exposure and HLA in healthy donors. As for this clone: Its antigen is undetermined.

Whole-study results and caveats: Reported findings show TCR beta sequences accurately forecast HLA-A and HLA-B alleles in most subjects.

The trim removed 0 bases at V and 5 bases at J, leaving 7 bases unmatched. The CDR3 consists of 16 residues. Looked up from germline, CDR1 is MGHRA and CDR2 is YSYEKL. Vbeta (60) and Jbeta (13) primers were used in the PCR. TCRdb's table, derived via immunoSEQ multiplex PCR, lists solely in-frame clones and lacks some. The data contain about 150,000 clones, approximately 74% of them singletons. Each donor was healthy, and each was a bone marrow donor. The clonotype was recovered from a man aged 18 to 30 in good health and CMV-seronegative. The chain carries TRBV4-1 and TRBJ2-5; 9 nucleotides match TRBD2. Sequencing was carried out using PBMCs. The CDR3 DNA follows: TGCGCCAGCAGCCAAGATGGGACTAGCCCATGGGAGACCCAGTACTTC. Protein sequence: CASSQDGTSPWETQYF.